Below are 2 T cell receptor beta chains sequenced from a single sample in a study of cytomegalovirus exposure and HLA in healthy donors. The study ran its PCR with 60 Vbeta and 13 Jbeta primers. Some clones are missing from TCRdb's copy, which holds only in-frame ones; the method was immunoSEQ multiplex PCR. The sample comprises about 190,000 clones, around 79% of which are singletons, and 1.5% to 2% rests with the top ten. Sequenced input: PBMCs. The source is a woman aged 18-30 years in good health and CMV-seronegative.

The chain carries TRBV6-5 and TRBJ2-7; unclear D gene. Trimming left V 0 bases short and J 7 bases short, with 16 bases between. The CDR3 covers 15 residues. CDR1 is MNHEY and CDR2 is SVGAGI in the germline V gene. The CDR3 loop is CASSYSNTLPWEQYF. DNA for the CDR3: TGTGCCAGCAGTTACTCGAATACCCTACCCTGGGAGCAGTACTTC.

J is TRBJ2-2 and V is TRBV11-2, with a tentative D call TRBD2 (6 bases). This CDR3 has 17 residues. CDR1 SGHAT and CDR2 FQNNGV come from the germline V gene. Deletions cut 11 bases from V and 0 bases from J, with 22 bases between. CDR3 nucleotides: TGTGCCGTACTAGGAGGGAGCCCCGGTGCGAACACCGGGGAGCTGTTTTTT. Its protein product is CAVLGGSPGANTGELFF. The full variable domain, its missing parts supplied by reference TRBV11-2 and TRBJ2-2, is EAGVAQSPRYKIIEKRQSVAFWCNPISGHATLYWYQQILGQGPKLLIQFQNNGVVDDSQLPKDRFSAERLKGVDSTLKIQPAKLEDSAVYLCAVLGGSPGANTGELFFGEGSRLTVL.